This T cell receptor beta chain was observed in a study of TIL therapy for anti-PD-1-resistant metastatic lung cancer (dated by TCRdb to the early 2020s). Some background on the complete study: A median age of around 54 years (range about 38-85) and a median tumor PD-L1 proportion score of 5.5% to 7% were recorded among enrolled patients. Clonotypes were tracked across tumor, expanded TIL product and serial blood samples by T cell receptor beta sequencing of tumor and peripheral blood. A median non-synonymous tumor mutation burden of under 1.9 mutations per megabase was determined across the cohort by whole-exome sequencing. The cohort was predominantly lung adenocarcinoma, with a few EGFR-mutant and two ALK-rearranged tumors, and half of patients were current or former smokers.

With respect to this clone: Its antigen is not yet known. No much larger clonotype is one base removed from it; base qualities were not supplied.

Points the paper makes about the study in general: The cohort was highly selected, including more treatment-naive, never-smoker and oncogene-addicted patients than is typical, which limits generalizability. Higher clonality and lower diversity were observed in expanded TIL cultures than in baseline intratumoral T cells (median clonality approximately 6% vs 31%, p < 0.0001). High clonal turnover was observed in TIL culture, with many enriched product clones not detected in the baseline tumor, which suggested clonal contraction rather than faithful expansion. The study protocol defined all tumor marker inferences as exploratory.

Inclusive of the bounding cysteine and phenylalanine, the CDR3 is 12 residues long. Just the 36-base CDR3 DNA is kept, in frame starting at base 1. CDR1 is given as MNHEY and CDR2 as SMNVEV, both from the germline V gene (reference sequence). The trim is 6 bases for V and 7 bases for J, with a gap of 12 bases between the germline ends. The sample's time point label, in plain terms: pre-treatment sample, taken before nivolumab and TIL therapy. The baseline tumor samples were excised metastases, mostly pleural nodules or supraclavicular lymph nodes, taken from the same resection that was used to grow TIL. Before any PD-1/PD-L1 blockade was given, tumors were harvested, nivolumab was then administered, and patients who progressed went on to receive lymphodepletion, an infusion of expanded TIL, and IL-2. Between late 2017 and January 2020, a dual-center phase I trial enrolled adults who had stage 4 NSCLC. The samples were obtained from a phase I trial that was single-arm and open-label and tested tumor-infiltrating lymphocyte therapy combined with nivolumab in advanced non-small cell lung cancer. Parts of each resected tumor were snap-frozen in liquid nitrogen and kept at -80 degrees C. Using laser-capture macrodissection, tumor regions of interest were selected on H&E sections, then pulverized into approximately 15 mg aliquots and extracted using Qiagen Allprep kits.

TCR beta CDR3 regions were amplified from genomic DNA by bias-controlled multiplex PCR with the immunoSEQ v3 hsTCRB kit. TCR libraries were sequenced on an Illumina NextSeq 500 to 2 million to 2.5 million read pairs for survey level or roughly 5-6.5 million for deep level. The study's own analysis went as follows. The immunoSEQ Analyzer software assigned V, D and J genes, filtered out non-productive sequences, and reported clonality. To compare repertoires between infused TIL and blood, productive Simpson clonality was used along with the Morisita overlap index of productive TRB rearrangements. TCRdb stores this immuneACCESS table with in-frame sequences only. Part of the clones is absent; in the studies checked, under half of the shortfall reflects unresolved V genes, and no reason is known for the rest. V and J calls and clone size follow that table, whereas D and trimming were derived from the DNA. Counted in this sample were more than 9,000 clones; around 75% of them appeared once. 11% of the sample lies in the top ten.

The sequence joins TRBV27 to TRBJ2-5, with the D gene uncertain. The TCR originated in a person between 25 and 80 years old with non-small cell lung cancer. The sequences come from tumor tissue, collected at baseline. This receptor has the CDR3 CASRAGLGTQYF. The DNA sequence reads TGTGCCAGCAGGGCCGGGCTCGGGACCCAGTACTTC.